This entry lists 21 T cell receptor beta chains sequenced from one sample in a study of blood T cell repertoires in COVID-19. Sequenced by immunoSEQ multiplex PCR; TCRdb stores in-frame clones only, minus some. The sample lists some 110,000 clones; about 85% were seen once. The sample taken for sequencing was peripheral blood. The receptors were gathered from a man aged 35-49 years with acute or convalescent COVID-19.

In the case of this clone: The sample has other DNA sequences that encode this CDR3 too. J is TRBJ2-1 and V is TRBV5-1; D is perhaps TRBD2 (5 bases). The CDR3 consists of 15 residues. The germline V gene has CDR1 SGHRS and CDR2 YFSETQ. V lost 0 bases, J lost 0 bases, and 7 bases lay in between. The CDR3 region is CASSLGGSSYNEQFF. The DNA for the CDR3 is TGCGCCAGCAGCTTGGGAGGGAGCTCCTACAATGAGCAGTTCTTC.

V usage is TRBV29-1 and J usage is TRBJ1-1, with 7 positions matching TRBD1. J was trimmed by 1 base and V by 5 bases; bases with no gene match: 10. This CDR3 is 15 amino acids long. Germline V gene data show CDR1 as SQVTM and CDR2 as ANQGSEA. CDR3 bases: TGCAGCGTTATAAGCCAGAGACAGGGGAACACTGAAGCTTTCTTT. Translating it yields CSVISQRQGNTEAFF. The full variable domain, with the rest looked up from reference TRBV29-1 and TRBJ1-1, is SAVISQKPSRDICQRGTSLTIQCQVDSQVTMMFWYRQQPGQSLTLIATANQGSEATYESGFVIDKFPISRPNLTFSTLTVSNMSPEDSSIYLCSVISQRQGNTEAFFGQGTRLTVV.

The V call is TRBV5-1, the J call TRBJ1-1; D gene uncertain. Germline CDR1 SGHRS, CDR2 YFSETQ. The CDR3 runs to 11 residues. The germline V and J ends were trimmed by 2 bases and 11 bases, with 10 bases remaining between them. The CDR3, as DNA: TGCGCCAGCAGCTTTTACGGGGAGGCTTTCTTT. It yields the protein CASSFYGEAFF.

This chain uses TRBV11-2 with TRBJ1-6; 11 nucleotides agree with TRBD1. Germline CDR1 and CDR2: SGHAT and FQNNGV. This CDR3 spans 19 amino acids. Trimming removed 5 bases from V and 1 base from J; junction bases left unmatched: 10. The CDR3 loop is CASSTRTGGIDSYNSPLHF. The CDR3 DNA reads as TGTGCCAGCAGCACCCGGACAGGGGGCATTGATTCCTATAATTCACCCCTCCACTTT.

The rearrangement uses TRBV11-2 and TRBJ1-1; D possibly corresponds to TRBD1 (6 bases). Looked up from germline, CDR1 is SGHAT and CDR2 is FQNNGV. V shed 1 base and J shed 1 base, with 16 bases lying between them. The CDR3 is made up of 17 amino acids. CDR3 in amino acids: CASSLGPPPTGNTEAFF. The DNA for the CDR3 is TGTGCCAGCAGCTTAGGCCCCCCCCCGACAGGGAACACTGAAGCTTTCTTT.

This chain joins TRBV28 and TRBJ1-1, with a possible D match to TRBD1 (6 bases). V lost 3 bases, J lost 5 bases, and 13 bases lay in between. The germline gives CDR1 MDHEN, CDR2 SYDVKM. The CDR3 runs to 14 residues. The chain's CDR3 is CASSFPGARTEAFF. In nucleotides, the CDR3 is TGTGCCAGCAGTTTCCCAGGGGCGCGGACTGAAGCTTTCTTT.

V is TRBV7-3 and J is TRBJ2-5, with 7 bases that match TRBD2. The V and J ends lost 4 bases and 4 bases, in that order; junction bases with no gene match: 3. In germline, CDR1 is SGHTA, CDR2 FQGTGA. This CDR3 is 13 amino acids long. CDR3 region: CASSSGLGETQYF. In nucleotides, the CDR3 is TGTGCCAGCAGCTCTGGACTAGGAGAGACCCAGTACTTC.

This chain joins TRBV7-9 and TRBJ2-1, with 13 bases lining up with TRBD2. Germline V gives CDR1 SEHNR, CDR2 FQNEAQ (reference sequence). The CDR3 runs to 16 residues. After removal of 5 bases from V and 12 bases from J, the junction contained 13 bases not matched to a gene. The chain's CDR3 is CASSPMGTSGTPGQFF. Written as DNA, the CDR3 is TGTGCCAGCAGCCCAATGGGGACTAGCGGGACCCCGGGGCAGTTCTTC.

V gene TRBV4-1 combines with J gene TRBJ1-2; possibly TRBD1 for D (5 bases). This CDR3 spans 15 amino acids. Germline loops: CDR1 MGHRA, CDR2 YSYEKL. Trimming removed 1 base at V and 5 bases at J, with 14 bases between. The CDR3 sequence: CASSQATGSSYGYTF. DNA for the CDR3: TGCGCCAGCAGCCAAGCTACAGGCTCCAGTTATGGCTACACCTTC.

V gene TRBV20-1 combines with J gene TRBJ2-7; tentatively, D is TRBD2 (5 bases). The germline V and J ends were trimmed by 4 bases and 3 bases, with 7 bases remaining between them. In germline, CDR1 is DFQATT, CDR2 SNEGSKA (reference sequence). The length of the CDR3 is 11 residues. Here the CDR3 DNA reads TGCAGTGCTAAAACTAGCTACGAGCAGTACTTC. The encoded protein is CSAKTSYEQYF.

The V gene is TRBV2, the J gene TRBJ2-2; a weak D match, TRBD1 (5 bases). Germline V gene data show CDR1 as SNHLY and CDR2 as FYNNEI. V lost 5 bases and J lost 3, with 10 bases in between. The CDR3 runs 14 residues. CDR3 loop: CASSQDRHTGELFF. The DNA of the CDR3 is TGTGCCAGCAGTCAAGACAGACACACCGGGGAGCTGTTTTTT.

J is TRBJ2-1 and V is TRBV6-2 or TRBV6-3; tentative D call: TRBD2 (6 bases). Trimming left V 5 bases short and J 6 bases short, with 20 bases between. Germline V CDR1 and CDR2: MNHEY, SVGEGT. This CDR3 spans 16 amino acids. CDR3 DNA: TGTGCCAGCAGTGACCCGGGCGGGGTCCCTCTCAATGAGCAGTTCTTC. Encoded protein: CASSDPGGVPLNEQFF.

The chain has TRBV11-2 and TRBJ2-1, with D perhaps TRBD1 (5 bases). V was clipped by 5 bases and J by 14 bases, with 22 bases between them. The length of the CDR3 is 14 residues. Germline assignment: CDR1 SGHAT and CDR2 FQNNGV. The CDR3 loop is CASSRSDRQGSKFF. In DNA, the CDR3 is TGTGCCAGCAGCCGATCGGATCGCCAGGGATCGAAGTTCTTC.

The sample holds one count of this clone. This chain connects TRBV7-3 to TRBJ2-3; 9 bases match TRBD2. V lost 3 bases and J lost 3; bases outside the gene matches: 1. This CDR3 contains 14 residues. Germline CDR1 SGHTA, CDR2 FQGTGA. The CDR3 region has the DNA TGTGCCAGCAGCTTTGGACTAGCGACAGATACGCAGTATTTT. Translated, it gives CASSFGLATDTQYF.

The gene calls are TRBV5-1 and TRBJ2-2; 12 bases map to TRBD1. Germline lookup yields CDR1 SGHRS and CDR2 YFSETQ. V trimming: 4 bases; J trimming: 6 bases; junction bases outside the gene matches: 4. The CDR3 length is 15 residues. The CDR3 DNA reads as TGCGCCAGCAGCACCCGGGACAGGGGGCCCGGGGAGCTGTTTTTT. Translating it yields CASSTRDRGPGELFF.

The rearrangement joins TRBV5-1 to TRBJ2-1, with 8 nucleotides matching TRBD2. There are 15 residues in the CDR3. V lost 5 bases and J lost 5; bases outside the gene matches: 9. Per the germline V gene, CDR1 is SGHRS and CDR2 is YFSETQ. DNA of the CDR3: TGCGCCAGCAGAGCAACTAGCGGAGCAAACAATGAGCAGTTCTTC. It specifies CASRATSGANNEQFF.

The V gene is TRBV3-1 (or the pseudogene TRBV3-2), the J gene TRBJ2-3; no reliable D call. CDR1 is LGHDT, CDR2 YNNKEL, per germline (reference sequence). V was trimmed by 3 bases and J by 4 bases, leaving 8 bases between them. The CDR3 length is 13 residues. The DNA of the CDR3 is TGTGCCAGCAGCCAGCTAGACGCAGATACGCAGTATTTT. Translation gives CASSQLDADTQYF.

The genes are TRBV6-2 or TRBV6-3 and TRBJ2-3; maybe TRBD1 (5 bases). Deletions cut 0 bases from V and 0 bases from J, with 10 bases between. Germline CDR1 MNHEY, CDR2 SVGEGT. There are 16 residues in the CDR3. The CDR3 nucleotides read TGTGCCAGCAGTTACTCACAGGCCTCCAGCACAGATACGCAGTATTTT. Its protein product is CASSYSQASSTDTQYF.

The CDR3 region is CASSLVAGGTGELFF. The CDR3 bases are TGTGCCAGCAGTTTAGTAGCGGGAGGGACCGGGGAGCTGTTTTTT. This chain joins TRBV28 and TRBJ2-2, with TRBD2 matching over 11 bases. V lost 2 bases, J lost 5 bases, and 1 base stayed unmatched. The CDR3 length is 15 residues. In germline, CDR1 is MDHEN, CDR2 SYDVKM.

This clone showed up just once. The chain is built from TRBV10-2 and TRBJ2-3; the match to TRBD2 covers 10 bases. This CDR3 contains 14 residues. J was trimmed by 6 bases and V by 6 bases; bases with no gene match: 6. From germline, CDR1 is WSHSY and CDR2 SAAADI. Here the CDR3 reads CASSSSGSLDTQYF. For the CDR3, the DNA is TGCGCCAGCAGCTCTAGCGGGAGCTTGGATACGCAGTATTTT.

The gene calls are TRBV15 and TRBJ2-1, with a weak D call TRBD2 (6 bases). In germline, CDR1 is LNHNV, CDR2 YYDKDF (reference sequence). The CDR3 extends over 17 amino acids. The V and J ends lost 0 bases and 5 bases respectively, with 17 bases between them. The CDR3 DNA reads as TGTGCCACCAGCAGAGATCGGGACGGGAGCCCCAACAATGAGCAGTTCTTC. Translation: CATSRDRDGSPNNEQFF.